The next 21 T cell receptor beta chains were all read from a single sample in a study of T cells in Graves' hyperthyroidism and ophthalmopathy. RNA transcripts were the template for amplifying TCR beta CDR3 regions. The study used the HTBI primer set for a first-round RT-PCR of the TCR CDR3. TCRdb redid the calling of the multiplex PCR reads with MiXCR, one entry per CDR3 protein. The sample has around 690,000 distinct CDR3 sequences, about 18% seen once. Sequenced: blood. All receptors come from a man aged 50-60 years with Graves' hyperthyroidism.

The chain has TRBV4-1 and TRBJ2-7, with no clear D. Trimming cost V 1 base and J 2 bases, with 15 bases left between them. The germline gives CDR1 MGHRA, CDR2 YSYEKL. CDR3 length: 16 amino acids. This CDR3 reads CASSQVGRHVAYEQYF. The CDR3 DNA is TGCGCCAGCAGCCAAGTCGGACGGCACGTTGCCTACGAGCAGTACTTC.

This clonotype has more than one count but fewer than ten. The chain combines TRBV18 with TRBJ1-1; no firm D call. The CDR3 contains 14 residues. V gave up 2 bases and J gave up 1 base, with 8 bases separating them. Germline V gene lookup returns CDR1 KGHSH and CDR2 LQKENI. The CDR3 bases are TGTGCCAGCTCACCAGCGTTCCAGAACACTGAAGCTTTCTTT. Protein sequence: CASSPAFQNTEAFF. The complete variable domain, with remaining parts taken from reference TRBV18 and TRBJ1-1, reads NAGVMQNPRHLVRRRGQEARLRCSPMKGHSHVYWYRQLPEEGLKFMVYLQKENIIDESGMPKERFSAEFPKEGPSILRIQQVVRGDSAAYFCASSPAFQNTEAFFGQGTRLTVV.

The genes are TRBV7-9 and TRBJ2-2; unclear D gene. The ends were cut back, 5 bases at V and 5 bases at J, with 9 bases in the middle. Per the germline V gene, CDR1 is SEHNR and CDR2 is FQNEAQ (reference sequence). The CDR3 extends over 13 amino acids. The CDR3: CASSPIPTGELFF. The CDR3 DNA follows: TGTGCCAGCAGCCCTATCCCGACCGGGGAGCTGTTTTTT.

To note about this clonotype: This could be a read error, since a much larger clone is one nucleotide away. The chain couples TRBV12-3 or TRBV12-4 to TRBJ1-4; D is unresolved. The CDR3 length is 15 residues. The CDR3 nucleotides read TGTGCCAGCAGTTTAGCGGGCAGGATGGATGAAGAACTGTTTTTT. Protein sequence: CASSLAGRMDEELFF.

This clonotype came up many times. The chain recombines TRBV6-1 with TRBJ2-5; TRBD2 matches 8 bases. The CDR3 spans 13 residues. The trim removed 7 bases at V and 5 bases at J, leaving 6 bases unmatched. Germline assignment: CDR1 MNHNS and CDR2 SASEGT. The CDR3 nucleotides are TGTGCCAGCACCGGGAGGGCCCGGGAGACCCAGTACTTC. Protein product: CASTGRARETQYF.

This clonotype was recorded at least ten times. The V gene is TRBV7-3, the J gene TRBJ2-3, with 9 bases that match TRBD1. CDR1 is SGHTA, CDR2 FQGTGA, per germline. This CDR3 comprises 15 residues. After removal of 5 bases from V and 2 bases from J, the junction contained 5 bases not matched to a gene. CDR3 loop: CASSMTGGTTDTQYF. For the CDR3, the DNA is TGTGCCAGCAGCATGACAGGGGGTACCACAGATACGCAGTATTTT.

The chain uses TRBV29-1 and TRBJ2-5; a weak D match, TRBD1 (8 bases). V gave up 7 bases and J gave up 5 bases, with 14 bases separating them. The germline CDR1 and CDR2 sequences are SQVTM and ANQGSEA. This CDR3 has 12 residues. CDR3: CSAGQGGETQYF. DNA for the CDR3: TGCAGCGCCGGACAGGGAGGGGAGACCCAGTACTTC. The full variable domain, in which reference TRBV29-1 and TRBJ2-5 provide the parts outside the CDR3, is SAVISQKPSRDICQRGTSLTIQCQVDSQVTMMFWYRQQPGQSLTLIATANQGSEATYESGFVIDKFPISRPNLTFSTLTVSNMSPEDSSIYLCSAGQGGETQYFGPGTRLLVL.

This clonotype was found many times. This chain's CDR3 is CASSLLVLRDYGYTF. The CDR3 DNA follows: TGTGCCAGCAGTTTACTTGTCCTGCGGGACTATGGCTACACCTTC. The V call is TRBV28, the J call TRBJ1-2; D gene ambiguous. Trimming took off 2 bases at V and 3 bases at J, with 13 bases between the two ends. This CDR3 is 15 amino acids long. Germline V gene data show CDR1 as MDHEN and CDR2 as SYDVKM.

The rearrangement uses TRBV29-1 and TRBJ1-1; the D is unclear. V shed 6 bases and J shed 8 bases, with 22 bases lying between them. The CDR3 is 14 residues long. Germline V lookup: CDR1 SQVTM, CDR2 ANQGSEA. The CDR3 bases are TGCAGCGTCCCCCCTCCGGTACTTCTGGGGGAAGCTTTCTTT. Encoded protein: CSVPPPVLLGEAFF.

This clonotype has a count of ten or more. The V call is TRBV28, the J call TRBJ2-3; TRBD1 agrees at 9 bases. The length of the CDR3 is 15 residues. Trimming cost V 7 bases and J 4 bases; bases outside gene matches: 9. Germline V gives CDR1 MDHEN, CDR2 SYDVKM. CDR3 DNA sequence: TGTGCCAGCACCGAGGGACAGGGAAGGCCAGATACGCAGTATTTT. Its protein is CASTEGQGRPDTQYF.

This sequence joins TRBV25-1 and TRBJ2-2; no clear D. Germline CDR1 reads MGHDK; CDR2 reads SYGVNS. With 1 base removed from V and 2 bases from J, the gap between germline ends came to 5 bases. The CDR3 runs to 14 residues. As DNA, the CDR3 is TGTGCCAGCAGTGAATTTCTAAACACCGGGGAGCTGTTTTTT. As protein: CASSEFLNTGELFF.

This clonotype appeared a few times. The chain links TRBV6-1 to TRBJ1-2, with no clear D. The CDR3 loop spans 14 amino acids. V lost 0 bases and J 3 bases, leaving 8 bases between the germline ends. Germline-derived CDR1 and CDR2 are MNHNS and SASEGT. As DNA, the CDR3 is TGTGCCAGCAGTGAAGCGCAGGCTGACTATGGCTACACCTTC. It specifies CASSEAQADYGYTF.

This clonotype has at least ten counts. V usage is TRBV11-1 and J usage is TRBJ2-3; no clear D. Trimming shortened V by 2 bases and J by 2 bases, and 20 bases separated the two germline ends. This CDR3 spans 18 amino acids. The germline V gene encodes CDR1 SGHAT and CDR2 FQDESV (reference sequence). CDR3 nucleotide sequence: TGTGCCAGCAGCTTATATCGAAACGAGGTGGGATCCACAGATACGCAGTATTTT. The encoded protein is CASSLYRNEVGSTDTQYF. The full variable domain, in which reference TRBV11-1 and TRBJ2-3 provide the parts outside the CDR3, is EAEVAQSPRYKITEKSQAVAFWCDPISGHATLYWYRQILGQGPELLVQFQDESVVDDSQLPKDRFSAERLKGVDSTLKIQPAELGDSAMYLCASSLYRNEVGSTDTQYFGPGTRLTVL.

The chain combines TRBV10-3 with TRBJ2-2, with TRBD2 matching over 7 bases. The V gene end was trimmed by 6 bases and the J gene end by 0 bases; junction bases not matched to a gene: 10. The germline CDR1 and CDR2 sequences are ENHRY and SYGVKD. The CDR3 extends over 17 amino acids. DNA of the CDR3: TGTGCCATCAGAGGGCTAGCGGATGAGGCGAACACCGGGGAGCTGTTTTTT. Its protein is CAIRGLADEANTGELFF.

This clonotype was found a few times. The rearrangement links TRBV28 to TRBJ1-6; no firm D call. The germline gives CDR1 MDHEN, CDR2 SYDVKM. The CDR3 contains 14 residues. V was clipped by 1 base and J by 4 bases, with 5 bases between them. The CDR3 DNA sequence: TGTGCCAGCAGTTTATCCGGATATAATTCACCCCTCCACTTT. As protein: CASSLSGYNSPLHF.

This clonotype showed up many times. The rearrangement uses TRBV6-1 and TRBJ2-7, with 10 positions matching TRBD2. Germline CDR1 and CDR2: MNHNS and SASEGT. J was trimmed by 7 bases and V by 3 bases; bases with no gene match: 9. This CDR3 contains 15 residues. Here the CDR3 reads CASSDGTSGTQEQYF. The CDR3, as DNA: TGTGCCAGCAGTGATGGTACTAGCGGGACGCAAGAGCAGTACTTC.

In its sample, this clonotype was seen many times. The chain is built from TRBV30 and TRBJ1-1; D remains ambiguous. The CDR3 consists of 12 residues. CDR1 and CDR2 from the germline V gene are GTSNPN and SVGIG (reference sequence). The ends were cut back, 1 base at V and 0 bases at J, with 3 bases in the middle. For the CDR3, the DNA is TGTGCCTGGAGTGAGCTGAACACTGAAGCTTTCTTT. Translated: CAWSELNTEAFF. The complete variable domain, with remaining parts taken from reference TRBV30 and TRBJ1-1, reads SQTIHQWPATLVQPVGSPLSLECTVEGTSNPNLYWYRQAAGRGLQLLFYSVGIGQISSEVPQNLSASRPQDRQFILSSKKLLLSDSGFYLCAWSELNTEAFFGQGTRLTVV.

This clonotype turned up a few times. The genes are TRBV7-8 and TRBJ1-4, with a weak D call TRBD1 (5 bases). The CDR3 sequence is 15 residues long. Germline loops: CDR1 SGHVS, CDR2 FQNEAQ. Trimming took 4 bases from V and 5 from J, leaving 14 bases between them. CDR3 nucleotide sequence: TGTGCCAGCAGCTCATCGATCCAGGGCAATGAAAAACTGTTTTTT. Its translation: CASSSSIQGNEKLFF.

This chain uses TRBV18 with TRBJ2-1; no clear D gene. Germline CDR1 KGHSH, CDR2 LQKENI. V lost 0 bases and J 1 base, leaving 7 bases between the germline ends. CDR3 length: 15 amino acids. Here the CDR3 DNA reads TGTGCCAGCTCACCACCGAGCCGATCCTACAATGAGCAGTTCTTC. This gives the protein CASSPPSRSYNEQFF.

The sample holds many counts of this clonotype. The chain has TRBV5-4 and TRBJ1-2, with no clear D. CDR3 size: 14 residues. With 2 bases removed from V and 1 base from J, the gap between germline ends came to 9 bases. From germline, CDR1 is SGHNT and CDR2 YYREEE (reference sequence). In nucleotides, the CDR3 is TGTGCCAGCAGCTTCGGAAGGATTAACTATGGCTACACCTTC. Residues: CASSFGRINYGYTF.

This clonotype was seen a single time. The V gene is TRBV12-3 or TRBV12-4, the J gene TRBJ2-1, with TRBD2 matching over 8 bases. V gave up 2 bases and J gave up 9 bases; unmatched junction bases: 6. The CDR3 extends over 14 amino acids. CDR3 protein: CASSLPGGQGEQFF. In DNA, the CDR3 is TGTGCCAGCAGTTTACCGGGAGGGCAGGGTGAGCAGTTCTTC.